The rows below give T cell receptor beta chains drawn from one sample of a study of tumour-infiltrating T cells in Burkitt lymphoma. Data came from immunoSEQ multiplex PCR; TCRdb stores just in-frame clones and leaves some out. The sample yields some 15,000 clones, 30% seen once. Material: tumor tissue. The receptors were gathered from a human donor with diffuse large B-cell lymphoma. Both conserved end residues are part of each CDR3.

CDR3: CSVEKGSGSTDTQYF
V: TRBV29-1
J: TRBJ2-3

CDR3: CSARLGYEQYF
V: TRBV20-1
J: TRBJ2-7

CDR3: CAWSLASGTEAEQFF
V: TRBV30
J: TRBJ2-1

CDR3: CSTGVGKTQYF
V: TRBV20-1
J: TRBJ2-5

CDR3: CATSREGAANEKLFF
V: TRBV15
J: TRBJ1-4

CDR3: CASSLEPGEAFF
V: TRBV5-6
J: TRBJ1-1

CDR3: CASSPRSRDRVDSNGTEAFF
V: TRBV4-1
J: TRBJ1-1

CDR3: CASSAPYDTQYF
V: TRBV7-9
J: TRBJ2-3

CDR3: CASSMTPGYNEQFF
V: TRBV19
J: TRBJ2-1

CDR3: CASSLSGKGGYTF
V: TRBV25-1
J: TRBJ1-2

CDR3: CASSPPNSGIWSEQFF
V: TRBV18
J: TRBJ2-1